This TCR beta chain was recorded in a study of T cell responses to AZD1222 COVID-19 vaccine. Sequencing was performed with immunoSEQ multiplex PCR; in TCRdb, only in-frame clones are kept and a portion is missing. The table includes about 73,000 clones, under 90% detected once. Study results and limitations: Regions 160-218 and 743-854 held dominance among vaccine-associated CD4 TCRs, which spanned spike.

In regard to this clone: Its matching antigen is unknown.

The CDR3 totals 17 residues. V was shortened by 1 base and J by 4 bases, with 14 bases between the two germline ends. The specimen comprised peripheral blood, sampled 28 days after the second AZD1222 dose. V and J are TRBV23-1 and TRBJ1-6; D remains ambiguous. TRBV23-1 is given ORF status, its function remaining uncertain. This TCR was sampled from an adult who received the AZD1222 COVID-19 vaccine. The CDR3 DNA sequence: TGCGCCAGCAGTCAATGGGCGGCAGCTAGTTATAATTCACCCCTCCACTTT. It encodes CASSQWAAASYNSPLHF.